This T cell receptor (beta chain) emerged from a study of blood T cell repertoires in COVID-19. Looked up from germline, CDR1 is SGHTA and CDR2 is FQGTGA. CDR3 length equals 14 residues. Trimming left V 4 bases short and J 0 bases short, with 9 bases between. Methods used by the authors: Reference gene primer amplification yielded estimated nucleated cell counts. Sequenced by immunoSEQ multiplex PCR; TCRdb stores in-frame clones only, minus some. That table is the source of V, J and clone size, and D and trimming were worked out from the DNA. The sample includes under 350,000 clones, 90% of them seen just once.

The sample taken for sequencing was PBMCs or T cells enriched from blood (not recorded which). This sequence was found in a man in his sixties who had recovered from COVID-19. The genes are TRBV7-3 and TRBJ1-1, with D perhaps matching TRBD1 (5 bases). Here the CDR3 reads CASSSDNMNTEAFF. The CDR3 region has the DNA TGTGCCAGCAGCTCGGACAATATGAACACTGAAGCTTTCTTT.